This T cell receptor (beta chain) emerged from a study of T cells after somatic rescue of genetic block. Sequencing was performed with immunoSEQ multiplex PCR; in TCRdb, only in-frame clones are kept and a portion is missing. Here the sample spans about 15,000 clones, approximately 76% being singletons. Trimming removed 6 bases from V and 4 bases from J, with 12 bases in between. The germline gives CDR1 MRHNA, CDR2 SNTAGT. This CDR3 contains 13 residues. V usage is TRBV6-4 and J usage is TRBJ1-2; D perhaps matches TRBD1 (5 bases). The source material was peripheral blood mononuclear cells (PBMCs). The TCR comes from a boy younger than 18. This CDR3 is CASRAPGGYGYTF. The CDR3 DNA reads TGTGCCAGCAGAGCCCCGGGGGGCTATGGCTACACCTTC.